This T cell receptor (beta chain) comes out of a study of shared clonotypes between healthy human individuals (dated by TCRdb to the early 2020s). Notes on the research overall: The cohort included three men and a couple of women between 18 and 49 years of age. For each donor, CD4 naive and CD4 memory were each run on three plates, CD8 naive on two plates, and CD8 memory on one plate. To estimate repertoire size and how much clonotypes are shared between individuals, the study performed deep sequencing of blood TCR repertoires from roughly five healthy adults. To increase sequencing depth and limit assay-specific biases, different laboratories used diverse techniques to prepare libraries and sequence TCR repertoires. Leukapheresis yielded between about 0.9 and 9 billion PBMCs per donor.

Comment on this clone: Its binding antigen is unknown. Base qualities are not at hand, and no much larger clone is one base apart.

TCR CDR3 regions were amplified from genomic DNA by multiplex PCR using the deep immunoSEQ assay. For each cell subset, the extracted genomic DNA was distributed evenly across all wells of several immunoSEQ 96-well plates, and each plate served as one replicate. For sorted subsets, each replicate PCR was loaded with 150 to 250 ng genomic DNA, equivalent to 30,000 to 35,000 T cell genomes. Purified libraries were quantified with a Qubit 3.0 fluorometer, sized on a Bioanalyzer 2100, and re-quantified with the KAPA Library Quantification kit. Each immunoSEQ 96-well plate was sequenced on its own single-read 150-cycle Illumina NextSeq 550 flow cell. On the study's bioinformatics: Because the immunoSEQ output included only junctional sequences and no quality scores, the filtering could not be the same as the filtering used for full-length reads. To assign V/J genes and CDR3, sequences were annotated using PyIR, a Python wrapper for IgBLAST v1.9, with IMGT germline references. Reads were filtered out if the reads had weak V/J assignments (E-value above 1e-6), no CDR3, stop codons, out-of-frame junctions, or ambiguous translated residues. V3J clonotypes were defined as sequences sharing the same inferred V gene, J gene, and CDR3 amino acid sequence. The percentage overlap between two repertoires was calculated by dividing the number of shared unique clonotypes by the size of the smaller repertoire. Three approaches were used to assess repertoire richness: RTK rarefaction, the Chao1 estimator, and Recon v2.1 estimates of unobserved clonotypes. For all TCRbeta clonotypes obtained by the gDNA method from a few donors, generation probabilities were computed with OLGA. TCRdb took this table from immuneACCESS and kept in-frame rearrangements with V and J called. Such tables lack part of the clones; where checked against another copy, unresolved V genes explain under half of the gap, and the rest is unexplained. V and J calls and clone size are given by that table; D and trimming were obtained from the DNA. A total of about 1,800,000 clones appear in this sample, about 95% of them only once. The ten biggest clones cover approximately 1% of the sample.

Overall results and qualifications from the work: Because the study included a small number of donors, the genetic and exposure-history diversity represented was limited. Compared with non-shared clonotypes, clonotypes shared by all four sorted-subset donors had higher generation probabilities. When a handful of donors were compared, the shared fraction of clonotypes was 5% to 6.5% for naive CD4, 3% to 4% for naive CD8, 2.3% for memory CD4, and about 0.36% for memory CD8. Larger estimated clonotype richness was generally found for naive subsets than for memory subsets. Pairwise subsampling indicated that sequencing depth was expected to affect the degree of clonotype sharing among donors. Only blood was sampled, and tissue TCR repertoires likely differ from those in blood. Even with the large sequencing depth, rarefaction of the sorted-subset datasets indicated that sequencing was incomplete.

The CDR3, from cysteine to phenylalanine, totals 15 residues. This entry keeps only the CDR3 DNA: 45 bases, framed from base 1. The germline V gene (reference sequence) sets CDR1 to LNHDA and CDR2 to SQIVND. V trim: 5 bases; J trim: 6 bases; unmatched bases: 6. CD8 naive samples consisted of CD45RO-negative cells that were positively selected for CCR7, yielding a CD45RA+CCR7+ population without TemRA cells. The donors were healthy, HIV-negative adults who had no recently reported acute infections or vaccinations. Only Caucasian adults living in Nashville, Tennessee, USA were represented among the donors. Blood was collected by leukapheresis, and PBMCs were isolated by Ficoll-Histopaque density gradient centrifugation and then cryopreserved in liquid nitrogen vapor phase. Analytical flow cytometry was used to check the purity and quantity of every magnetically sorted T cell population. Each sorted fraction had its genomic DNA isolated and then quantified by UV absorbance on a Nanodrop 2000c.

This receptor chain uses TRBV19 and TRBJ1-5; TRBD1 fits 11 bases in the junction. Source material: naive CD8+ T cells sorted from blood. Per the publication, the cell subset or site label means: CD45RA+CCR7+. The source of this sequence is a young man in good health. The DNA sequence is TGTGCCAGTAGTCCTTGGACAGGGGGCGTTCAGCCCCAGCATTTT. Protein translation: CASSPWTGGVQPQHF.